This T cell receptor (beta chain) originates from a study of cytomegalovirus exposure and HLA in healthy donors. Primers for the PCR totalled 60 Vbeta and 13 Jbeta. The protocol was immunoSEQ multiplex PCR, while the TCRdb copy is restricted to in-frame clones and leaves out a portion. This table has around 230,000 clones, around 80% appearing once. With V trimmed by 6 bases and J by 6 bases, 6 bases remained unmatched. This CDR3 is built from 13 residues. Looked up from germline, CDR1 is MNHEY and CDR2 is SVGAGI. The donors, nominally healthy at sampling, likely had unrecorded immune exposures. Points from the study as a whole: CMV serostatus was the sole immune exposure information available. The study designated 160 or so TCR beta chains cytomegalovirus-associated.

Points on this clone: No antigen is known for it.

The receptor's source is a boy aged 5 to 17 in good health and CMV-seronegative. The sequenced material came from PBMCs. The chain is built from TRBV6-5 and TRBJ2-5, with TRBD2 matching 8 bases. The DNA for the CDR3 is TGTGCCAGCAGCCCCGCGGGGGGACAGACCCAGTACTTC. Protein sequence: CASSPAGGQTQYF.